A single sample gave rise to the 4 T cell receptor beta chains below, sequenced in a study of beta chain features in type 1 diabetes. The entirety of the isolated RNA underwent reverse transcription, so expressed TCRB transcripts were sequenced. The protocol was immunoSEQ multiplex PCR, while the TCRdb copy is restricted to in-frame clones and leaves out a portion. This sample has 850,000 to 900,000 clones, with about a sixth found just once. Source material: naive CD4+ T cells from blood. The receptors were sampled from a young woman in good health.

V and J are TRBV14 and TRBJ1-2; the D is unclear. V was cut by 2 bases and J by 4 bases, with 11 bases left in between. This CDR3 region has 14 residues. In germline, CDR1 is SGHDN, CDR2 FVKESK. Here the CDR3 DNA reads TGTGCCAGCAGCCAATACAACGGCGGCTATGGCTACACCTTC. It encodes CASSQYNGGYGYTF.

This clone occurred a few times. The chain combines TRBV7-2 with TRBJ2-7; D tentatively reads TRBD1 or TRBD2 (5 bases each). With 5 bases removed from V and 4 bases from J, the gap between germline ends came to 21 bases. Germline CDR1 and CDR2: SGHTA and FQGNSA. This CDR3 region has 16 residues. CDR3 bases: TGTGCCAGCAGCACCCACCTCCGGGACGGTAATTACGAGCAGTACTTC. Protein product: CASSTHLRDGNYEQYF.

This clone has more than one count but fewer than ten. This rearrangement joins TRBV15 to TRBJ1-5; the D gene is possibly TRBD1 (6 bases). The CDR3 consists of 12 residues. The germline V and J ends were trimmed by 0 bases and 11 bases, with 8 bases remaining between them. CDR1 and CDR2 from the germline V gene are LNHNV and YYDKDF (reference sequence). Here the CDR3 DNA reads TGTGCCACCAGCAGAGACCAGGGGACCCAGCATTTT. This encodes CATSRDQGTQHF.

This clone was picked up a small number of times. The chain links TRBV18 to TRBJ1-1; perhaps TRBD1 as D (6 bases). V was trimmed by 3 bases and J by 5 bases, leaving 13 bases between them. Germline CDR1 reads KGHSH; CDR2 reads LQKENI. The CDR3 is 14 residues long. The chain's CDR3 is CASSPWTAGTEAFF. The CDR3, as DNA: TGTGCCAGCTCACCGTGGACAGCTGGGACTGAAGCTTTCTTT.